A single sample gave rise to the 4 T cell receptor beta chains below, sequenced in a study of naive and memory T cell subsets. An equimolar mix of two oligonucleotides served as the beta constant-region primer for TRBC1 and TRBC2. TCRdb reprocessed the UMI-ligation and nested PCR reads with MiXCR, giving one entry per CDR3 protein. Of some 150,000 distinct CDR3 sequences listed, 15% to 20% were seen once; the top ten hold roughly 0.13%. Sequenced sample: naive CD4+ T cells from blood. These receptors came from a human donor in good health.

The V and J genes are TRBV6-6 and TRBJ1-4; TRBD1 is a possible D gene (5 bases). CDR1 and CDR2 (germline): MNHNY, SVGAGI (reference sequence). The CDR3 loop spans 16 amino acids. Trimming took off 0 bases at V and 4 bases at J, with 12 bases between the two ends. This CDR3 is CASSYSNPGINEKLFF. The CDR3 region has the DNA TGTGCCAGCAGTTACTCGAATCCAGGGATTAATGAAAAACTGTTTTTT.

V usage is TRBV4-3 and J usage is TRBJ2-1, with 11 bases aligning to TRBD2. CDR1 and CDR2 from the germline V gene are LGHNA and YSLEER. The V segment lost 1 base and the J segment 8 bases; nucleotides outside the gene matches: 4. The CDR3 contains 15 residues. CDR3 sequence (DNA): TGCGCCAGCAGCCAAGTCACTAGCGGGAGCGATGAGCAGTTCTTC. Amino acids: CASSQVTSGSDEQFF.

This clonotype was seen repeatedly, ten times or more. This rearrangement joins TRBV5-1 to TRBJ2-2; D is uncertain. This CDR3 has 15 residues. Germline CDR1 and CDR2: SGHRS and YFSETQ. V shed 0 bases and J shed 6 bases, with 12 bases lying between them. The CDR3 here is CASSLDRPGAGELFF. In DNA form, the CDR3 reads TGCGCCAGCAGCTTGGATCGTCCAGGCGCCGGGGAGCTGTTTTTT.

This clonotype was counted between two and nine times. The chain employs TRBV5-1 and TRBJ2-3; D is perhaps TRBD1 or TRBD2 (5 bases each). There are 15 residues in the CDR3. Between the trimmed V and J ends, which lost 6 bases and 2 bases, there was a span of 16 bases. The germline gives CDR1 SGHRS, CDR2 YFSETQ. For the CDR3, the DNA is TGCGCCAGCACCCGGGACGGCGGTTCCACAGATACGCAGTATTTT. Protein: CASTRDGGSTDTQYF.